A selection of T cell receptor beta chains follows, all from one sample in a study of graft-versus-host responses after intestinal transplantation. The data were produced by immunoSEQ multiplex PCR, yet TCRdb's version contains in-frame clones alone and is incomplete. The table records roughly 100,000 clones, about 90% of them present only once. Which antigens these TCRs recognize remains unknown. Sequenced here: unstimulated CD4+ T cells sorted from spleen or lymph node cells, sampled before intestinal transplant. These receptors were taken from a human donor who received an intestinal transplant. The conserved cysteine and the conserved F or W are not part of the CDR3 here. The order of the fields is V gene, J gene, CDR3 protein.

V: TRBV9; J: TRBJ2-2; CDR3: ASSPVGRVGGELF
V: TRBV11-2; J: TRBJ1-4; CDR3: ASSFRTGKVTNEKLF
V: TRBV7-3; J: TRBJ2-5; CDR3: ASSLTPGLQETQY
V: TRBV5-1; J: TRBJ2-7; CDR3: ASSLAGTGYYEQY
V: TRBV5-6; J: TRBJ1-5; CDR3: ASSWPVDQPQH
V: TRBV29-1; J: TRBJ2-4; CDR3: SVEDLGNIQY
V: TRBV5-4; J: TRBJ2-7; CDR3: ASSLGQPLSYEQY
V: TRBV29-1; J: TRBJ2-7; CDR3: SVDGLAGAYEQY
V: TRBV10-3; J: TRBJ1-4; CDR3: AISDTSQREKLF
V: TRBV7-6; J: TRBJ2-3; CDR3: ASSRGGTSGRPDTQY
V: TRBV9; J: TRBJ2-7; CDR3: ASSVDGSGSEQY
V: TRBV7-2; J: TRBJ2-7; CDR3: ASTSGPTYEQY
V: TRBV21-1; J: TRBJ2-7; CDR3: AKKTAKKEVGAYEQY
V: TRBV29-1; J: TRBJ1-6; CDR3: SVRRGEGSPLH
V: TRBV12-5; J: TRBJ1-2; CDR3: ASGLVWLAQGGIDYGYT
V: TRBV11-1; J: TRBJ2-2; CDR3: ASRTPRANTGELF
V: TRBV7-9; J: TRBJ2-1; CDR3: ASRYSGVPYNEQF
V: TRBV5-1; J: TRBJ2-7; CDR3: ASSFRQGPYEQY
V: TRBV2; J: TRBJ2-7; CDR3: ASSAESGGNSYEQY
V: TRBV10-2; J: TRBJ2-3; CDR3: ASSGGSLAGGPSTDTQY
V: TRBV6-6; J: TRBJ1-1; CDR3: ASSYRGMNTEAF
V: TRBV18; J: TRBJ1-1; CDR3: ASSPGPTGRTEAF
V: TRBV28; J: TRBJ2-3; CDR3: ATRATTDTQY